The 6 T cell receptor beta chains given below trace back to one sample, sequenced in a study of T cell responses to AZD1222 COVID-19 vaccine. The method was immunoSEQ multiplex PCR; TCRdb's version includes in-frame clones alone and lacks a portion of them. Of roughly 120,000 clones in the sample, over 80% were seen once. The input for sequencing was peripheral blood, taken on day 0 of AZD1222 vaccination. The receptors shown here come from an adult in good health.

The rearrangement links TRBV6-5 to TRBJ1-1; D unclear. This CDR3 contains 12 residues. CDR1 is MNHEY, CDR2 SVGAGI, per germline. The CDR3 DNA reads TGTGCTACCCCCCCCCTACGGACTGAAGCTTTCTTT. This encodes CATPPLRTEAFF.

The chain links TRBV3-1 (or the pseudogene TRBV3-2) to TRBJ1-2, with unresolved D. With 4 bases removed from V and 8 bases from J, the gap between germline ends came to 11 bases. The CDR3 has 12 residues. Germline lookup yields CDR1 LGHDT and CDR2 YNNKEL (reference sequence). The CDR3 coding sequence is TGTGCCAGCAGCCTCCCCCTGTCCGGCTACACCTTC. Protein: CASSLPLSGYTF.

The rearrangement joins TRBV5-3 to TRBJ1-2; D remains unclear. TRBV5-3 is recorded as an ORF, its role being uncertain. CDR3 length equals 14 residues. V was clipped by 0 bases and J by 2 bases, with 8 bases between them. CDR3 nucleotide sequence: TGTGCCAGAAGCTTGGCCCGCCGGAACTATGGCTACACCTTC. Its protein product is CARSLARRNYGYTF.

The chain combines TRBV11-2 with TRBJ1-1; TRBD1 might be the D (6 bases). The V gene's germline CDR1 is SGHAT and CDR2 FQNNGV. V gave up 1 base and J gave up 12 bases, with 18 bases separating them. The CDR3 spans 14 residues. The CDR3: CASSLGRQAQGTFF. The CDR3 nucleotides are TGTGCCAGCAGCTTAGGGAGACAGGCCCAGGGGACTTTCTTT.

The chain couples TRBV10-3 to TRBJ1-1; no clear D. The ends were cut back, 5 bases at V and 6 bases at J, with 13 bases in the middle. This CDR3 is 13 amino acids long. Germline V CDR1 and CDR2: ENHRY, SYGVKD. CDR3 residues: CAISLGLAAEAFF. CDR3 nucleotide sequence: TGTGCCATCAGTTTAGGACTGGCCGCTGAAGCTTTCTTT.

The V and J genes are TRBV7-2 and TRBJ1-2, with 8 positions matching TRBD1. The V gene's germline CDR1 is SGHTA and CDR2 FQGNSA. V lost 1 base and J lost 4; bases outside the gene matches: 2. This CDR3 is 14 amino acids long. The CDR3 loop is CASSLGGQGYGYTF. In DNA, the CDR3 is TGTGCCAGCAGCTTAGGCGGACAGGGCTATGGCTACACCTTC. Complete variable domain (other parts from reference TRBV7-2 and TRBJ1-2): GAGVSQSPSNKVTEKGKDVELRCDPISGHTALYWYRQSLGQGLEFLIYFQGNSAPDKSGLPSDRFSAERTGGSVSTLTIQRTQQEDSAVYLCASSLGGQGYGYTFGSGTRLTVV.